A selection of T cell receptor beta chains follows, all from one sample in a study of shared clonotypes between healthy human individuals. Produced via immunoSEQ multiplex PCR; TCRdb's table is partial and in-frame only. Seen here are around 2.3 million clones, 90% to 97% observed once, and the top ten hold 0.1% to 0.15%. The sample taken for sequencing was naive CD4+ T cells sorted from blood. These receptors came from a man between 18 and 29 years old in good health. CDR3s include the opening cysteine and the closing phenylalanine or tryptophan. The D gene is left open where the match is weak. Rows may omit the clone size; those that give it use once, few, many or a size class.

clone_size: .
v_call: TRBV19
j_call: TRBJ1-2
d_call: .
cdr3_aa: CASSPVGLNYGYTF
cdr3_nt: TGTGCCAGTAGTCCAGTGGGTCTTAACTATGGCTACACCTTC

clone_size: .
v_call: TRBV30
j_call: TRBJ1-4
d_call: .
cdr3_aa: CAWSVWGPENEKLFF
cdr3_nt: TGTGCCTGGAGTGTTTGGGGGCCCGAAAATGAAAAACTGTTTTTT

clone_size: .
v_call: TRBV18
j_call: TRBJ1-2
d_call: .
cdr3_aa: CASSPTAGGPGYTF
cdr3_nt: TGTGCCAGCTCACCCACGGCTGGGGGACCTGGCTACACCTTC

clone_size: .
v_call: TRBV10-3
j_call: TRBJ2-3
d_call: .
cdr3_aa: CAISERITGWSTDTQYF
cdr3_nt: TGTGCCATCAGTGAGCGCATTACAGGGTGGAGCACAGATACGCAGTATTTT

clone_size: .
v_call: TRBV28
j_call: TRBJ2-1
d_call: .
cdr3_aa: CASRLYNEQFF
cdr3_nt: TGTGCCTCGCGACTCTACAATGAGCAGTTCTTC

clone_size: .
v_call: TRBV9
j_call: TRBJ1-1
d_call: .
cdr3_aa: CASSVERDNTEAFF
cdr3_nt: TGTGCCAGCAGCGTAGAAAGGGATAACACTGAAGCTTTCTTT

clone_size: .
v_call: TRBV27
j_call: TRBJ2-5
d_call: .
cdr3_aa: CATHTGLGETQYF
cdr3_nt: TGTGCCACCCACACGGGACTGGGGGAGACCCAGTACTTC

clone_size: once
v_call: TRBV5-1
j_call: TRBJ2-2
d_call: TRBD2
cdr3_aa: CASSQTSGATGELFF
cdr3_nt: TGCGCCAGCAGCCAGACTAGCGGAGCCACCGGGGAGCTGTTTTTT

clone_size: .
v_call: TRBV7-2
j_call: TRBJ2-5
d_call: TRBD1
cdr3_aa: CASSFTQGAAKTQYF
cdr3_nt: TGTGCCAGCAGCTTCACACAGGGGGCTGCGAAGACCCAGTACTTC

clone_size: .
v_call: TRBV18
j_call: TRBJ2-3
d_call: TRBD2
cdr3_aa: CASSRTSGDTDTQYF
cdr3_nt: TGTGCCAGCTCACGGACTAGCGGGGACACAGATACGCAGTATTTT

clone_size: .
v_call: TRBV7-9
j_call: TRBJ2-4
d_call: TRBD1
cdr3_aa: CASSNRSDRAGIIQYF
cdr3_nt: TGTGCCAGCAGCAATCGATCGGACAGGGCGGGTATCATTCAGTACTTC